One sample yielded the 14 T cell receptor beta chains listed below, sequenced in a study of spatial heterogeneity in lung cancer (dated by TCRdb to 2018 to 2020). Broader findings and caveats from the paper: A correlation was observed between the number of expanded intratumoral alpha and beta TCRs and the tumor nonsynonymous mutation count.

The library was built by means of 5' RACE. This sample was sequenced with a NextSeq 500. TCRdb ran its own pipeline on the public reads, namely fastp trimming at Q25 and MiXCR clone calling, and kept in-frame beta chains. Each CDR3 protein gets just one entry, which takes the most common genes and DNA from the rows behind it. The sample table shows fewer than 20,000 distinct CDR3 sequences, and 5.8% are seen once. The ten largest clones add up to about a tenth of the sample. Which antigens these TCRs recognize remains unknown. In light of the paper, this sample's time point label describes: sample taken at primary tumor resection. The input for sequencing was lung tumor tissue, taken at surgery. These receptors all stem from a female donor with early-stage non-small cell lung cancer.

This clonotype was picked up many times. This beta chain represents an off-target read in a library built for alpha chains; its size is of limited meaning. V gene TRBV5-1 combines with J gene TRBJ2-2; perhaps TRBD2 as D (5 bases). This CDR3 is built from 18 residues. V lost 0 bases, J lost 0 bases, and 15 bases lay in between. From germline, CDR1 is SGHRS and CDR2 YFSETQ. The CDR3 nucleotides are TGCGCCAGCAGCTTGGCCTTTACGAGAGGGCCGAACACCGGGGAGCTGTTTTTT. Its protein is CASSLAFTRGPNTGELFF.

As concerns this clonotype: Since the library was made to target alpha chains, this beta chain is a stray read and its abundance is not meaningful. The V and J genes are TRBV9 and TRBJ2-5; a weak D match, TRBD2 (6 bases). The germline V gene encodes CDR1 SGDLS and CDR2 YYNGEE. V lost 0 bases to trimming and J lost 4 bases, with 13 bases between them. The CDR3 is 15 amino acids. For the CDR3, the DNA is TGTGCCAGCAGCGTAGCCTCGGGAGTCCGAGAGACCCAGTACTTC. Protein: CASSVASGVRETQYF.

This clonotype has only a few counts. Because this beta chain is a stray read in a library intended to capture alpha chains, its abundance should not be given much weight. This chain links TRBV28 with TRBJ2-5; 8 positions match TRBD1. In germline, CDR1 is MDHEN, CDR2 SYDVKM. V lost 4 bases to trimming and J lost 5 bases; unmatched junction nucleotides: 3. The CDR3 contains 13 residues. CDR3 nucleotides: TGTGCCAGCAGTTGGACAGGGCTTGAGACCCAGTACTTC. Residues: CASSWTGLETQYF.

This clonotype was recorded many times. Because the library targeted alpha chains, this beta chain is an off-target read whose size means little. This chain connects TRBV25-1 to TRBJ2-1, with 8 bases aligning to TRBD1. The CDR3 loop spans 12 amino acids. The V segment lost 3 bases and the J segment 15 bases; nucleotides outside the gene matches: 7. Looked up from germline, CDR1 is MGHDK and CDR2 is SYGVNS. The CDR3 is CASSDKGQAGFF. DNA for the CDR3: TGTGCCAGCAGTGACAAGGGACAGGCAGGGTTCTTC. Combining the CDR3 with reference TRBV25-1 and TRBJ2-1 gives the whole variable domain EADIYQTPRYLVIGTGKKITLECSQTMGHDKMYWYQQDPGMELHLIHYSYGVNSTEKGDLSSESTVSRIRTEHFPLTLESARPSHTSQYLCASSDKGQAGFFGPGTRLTVL.

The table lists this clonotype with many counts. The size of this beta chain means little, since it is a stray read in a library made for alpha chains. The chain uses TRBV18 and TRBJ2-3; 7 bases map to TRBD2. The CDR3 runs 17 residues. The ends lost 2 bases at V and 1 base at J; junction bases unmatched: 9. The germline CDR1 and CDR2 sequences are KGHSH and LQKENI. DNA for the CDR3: TGTGCCAGCTCACCAACTTTCACGGGGAGGGGCACAGATACGCAGTATTTT. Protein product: CASSPTFTGRGTDTQYF.

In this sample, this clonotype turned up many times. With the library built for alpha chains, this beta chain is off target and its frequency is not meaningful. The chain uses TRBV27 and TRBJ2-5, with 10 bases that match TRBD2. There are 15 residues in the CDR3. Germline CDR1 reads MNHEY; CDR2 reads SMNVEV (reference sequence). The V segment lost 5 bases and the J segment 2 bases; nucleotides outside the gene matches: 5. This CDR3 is CASSPGLAKQETQYF. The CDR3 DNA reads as TGTGCCAGCAGTCCGGGACTAGCGAAGCAAGAGACCCAGTACTTC.

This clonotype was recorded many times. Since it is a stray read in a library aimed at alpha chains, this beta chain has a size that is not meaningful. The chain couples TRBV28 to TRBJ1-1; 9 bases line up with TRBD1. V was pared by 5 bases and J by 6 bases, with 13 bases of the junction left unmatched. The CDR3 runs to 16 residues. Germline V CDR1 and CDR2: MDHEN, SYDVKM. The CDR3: CASSNFRDRAFPEAFF. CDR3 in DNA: TGTGCCAGCAGTAACTTCCGGGACAGGGCCTTCCCTGAAGCTTTCTTT.

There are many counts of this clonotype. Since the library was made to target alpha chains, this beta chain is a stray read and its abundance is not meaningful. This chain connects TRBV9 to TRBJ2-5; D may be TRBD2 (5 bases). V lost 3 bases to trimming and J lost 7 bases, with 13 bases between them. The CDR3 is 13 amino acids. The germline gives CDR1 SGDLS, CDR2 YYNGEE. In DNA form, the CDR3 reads TGTGCCAGCAGCGAAGGGCTAGCAGGGACCCAGTACTTC. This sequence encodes CASSEGLAGTQYF.

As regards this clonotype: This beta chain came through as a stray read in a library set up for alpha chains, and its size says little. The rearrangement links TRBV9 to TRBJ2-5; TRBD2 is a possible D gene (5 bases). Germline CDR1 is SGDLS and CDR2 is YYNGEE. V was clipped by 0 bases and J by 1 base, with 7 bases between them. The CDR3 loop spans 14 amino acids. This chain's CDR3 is CASSVGLAQETQYF. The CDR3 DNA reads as TGTGCCAGCAGCGTAGGGCTAGCCCAAGAGACCCAGTACTTC.

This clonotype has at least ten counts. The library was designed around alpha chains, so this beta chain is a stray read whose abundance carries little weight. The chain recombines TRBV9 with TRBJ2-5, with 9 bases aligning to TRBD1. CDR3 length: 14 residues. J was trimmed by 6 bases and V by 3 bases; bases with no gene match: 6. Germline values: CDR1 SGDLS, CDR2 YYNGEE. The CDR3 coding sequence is TGTGCCAGCAGCGCCCTACAGGGGGCGAAGACCCAGTACTTC. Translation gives CASSALQGAKTQYF.

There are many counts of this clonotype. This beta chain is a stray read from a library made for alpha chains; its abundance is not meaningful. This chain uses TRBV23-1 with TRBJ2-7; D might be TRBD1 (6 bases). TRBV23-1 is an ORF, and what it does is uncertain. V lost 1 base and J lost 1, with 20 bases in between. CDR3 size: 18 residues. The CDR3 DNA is TGCGCCAGCAGTCAATGGGCCCGACAGGTCCGATTTTCCTACGAGCAGTACTTC. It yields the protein CASSQWARQVRFSYEQYF.

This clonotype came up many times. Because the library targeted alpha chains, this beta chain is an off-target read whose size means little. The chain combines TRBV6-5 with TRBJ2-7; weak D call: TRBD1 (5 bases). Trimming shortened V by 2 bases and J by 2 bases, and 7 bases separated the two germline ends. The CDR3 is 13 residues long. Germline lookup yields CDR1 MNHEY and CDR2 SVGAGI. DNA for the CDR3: TGTGCCAGCAGTTACGGCAGGGCCTACGAGCAGTACTTC. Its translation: CASSYGRAYEQYF.

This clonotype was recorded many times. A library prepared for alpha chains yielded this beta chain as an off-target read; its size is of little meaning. This CDR3 is CASSFSDRGGELFF. The DNA of the CDR3 is TGTGCCAGCAGTTTCTCGGACAGAGGCGGGGAGCTGTTTTTT. The gene calls are TRBV6-1 and TRBJ2-2; D possibly corresponds to TRBD1 (6 bases). The germline CDR1 and CDR2 sequences are MNHNS and SASEGT. This CDR3 comprises 14 residues. Trimming took 5 bases from V and 7 from J, leaving 14 bases between them.

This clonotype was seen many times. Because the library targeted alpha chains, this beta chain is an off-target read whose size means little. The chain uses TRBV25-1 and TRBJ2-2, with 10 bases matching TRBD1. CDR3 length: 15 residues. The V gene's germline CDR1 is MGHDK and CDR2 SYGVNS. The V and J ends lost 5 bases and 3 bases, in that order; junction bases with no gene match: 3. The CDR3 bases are TGTGCCAGCAGTACCGGGACAGGGGACACCGGGGAGCTGTTTTTT. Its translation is CASSTGTGDTGELFF.